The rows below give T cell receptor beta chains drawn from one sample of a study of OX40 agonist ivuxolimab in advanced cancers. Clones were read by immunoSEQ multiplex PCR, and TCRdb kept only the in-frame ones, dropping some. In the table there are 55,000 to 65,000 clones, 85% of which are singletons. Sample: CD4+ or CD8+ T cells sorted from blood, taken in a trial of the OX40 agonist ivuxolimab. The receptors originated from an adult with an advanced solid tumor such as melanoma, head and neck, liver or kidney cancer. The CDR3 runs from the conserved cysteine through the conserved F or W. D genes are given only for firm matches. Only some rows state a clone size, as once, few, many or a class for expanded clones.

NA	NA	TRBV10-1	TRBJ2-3	TGCGCCATCCCCGGGGCTAACGACCACACAGATACGCAGTATTTT	CAIPGANDHTDTQYF
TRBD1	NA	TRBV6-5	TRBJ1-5	TGTGCCAGCACCCAATCAGGGGGTTATCAGCCCCAGCATTTT	CASTQSGGYQPQHF
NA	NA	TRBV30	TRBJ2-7	TGTGCCTGGACGAACTCCCCCATCTCCTACGAGCAGTACTTC	CAWTNSPISYEQYF
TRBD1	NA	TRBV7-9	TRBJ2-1	TGTGCCAGCAGCGCAGACAGGGGGGTATCCGAGCAGTTCTTC	CASSADRGVSEQFF
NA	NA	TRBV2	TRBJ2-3	TGTGCCAGCAGTCACAGGGTTACTGGCACAGATACGCAGTATTTT	CASSHRVTGTDTQYF
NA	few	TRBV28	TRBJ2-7	TGTGCCAGCAGTTTTCGCCCCATCCGGACTGGGGATGCCTACGAGCAGTACTTC	CASSFRPIRTGDAYEQYF
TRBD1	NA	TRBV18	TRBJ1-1	TGTGCCAGCTCATCGGGACAGGGAACTGAAGCTTTCTTT	CASSSGQGTEAFF
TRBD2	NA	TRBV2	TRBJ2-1	TGTGCCAGCAGTGGTAGCGGGAGATGGACCAACAATGAGCAGTTCTTC	CASSGSGRWTNNEQFF
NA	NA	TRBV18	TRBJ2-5	TGTGCCAGCTCACCATCGGGAGAGACCCAGTACTTC	CASSPSGETQYF
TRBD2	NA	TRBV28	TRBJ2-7	TGTGCCAGCAGTTTTATATATGGAATGGCGGGAGGTTTATCCTACGAGCAGTACTTC	CASSFIYGMAGGLSYEQYF
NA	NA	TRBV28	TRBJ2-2	TGTGCCAGCACCAGAGGAGACCGGAACACCGGGGAGCTGTTTTTT	CASTRGDRNTGELFF
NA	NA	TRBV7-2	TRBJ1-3	TGTGCCAGCAGCTTAGATGGGGGGAGGGCGAACACCATATATTTT	CASSLDGGRANTIYF
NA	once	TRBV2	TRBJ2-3	TGTGCCAGCAGTGAAGAGGCTGGGAGTGGAGATACGCAGTATTTT	CASSEEAGSGDTQYF
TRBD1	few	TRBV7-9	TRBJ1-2	TGTGCCAGCAGCTCTCCGGGACAGGGAACACAAGGCTACACCTTC	CASSSPGQGTQGYTF
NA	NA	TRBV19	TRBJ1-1	TGTGCCACCTTGCCCCCAGGGCTCGGCACTGAAGCTTTCTTT	CATLPPGLGTEAFF
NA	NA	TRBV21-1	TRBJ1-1	TGTGCCAGCAGCAATCCAGGGGGCGCGGTCACTGAAGCTTTCTTT	CASSNPGGAVTEAFF
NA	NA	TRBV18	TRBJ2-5	TGTGCCAGCTCACCGCTAGGGCGGGAGACCCAGTACTTC	CASSPLGRETQYF
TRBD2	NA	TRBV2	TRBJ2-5	TGTGCCAGCAGAAGACTAGCGGGGGACCAAGAGACCCAGTACTTC	CASRRLAGDQETQYF
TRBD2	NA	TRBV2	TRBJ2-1	TGTGCCAGCAATCCTAGCGGGGGATACAATGAGCAGTTCTTC	CASNPSGGYNEQFF
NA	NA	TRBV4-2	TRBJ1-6	TGTGCCAGCAGCCAAGGAGGAGCAGGCCTTTATAATTCACCCCTCCACTTT	CASSQGGAGLYNSPLHF
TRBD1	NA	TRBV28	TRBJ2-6	TGTGCCAGCAGTTTCACAGGGGGCTATAGCTCTGGGGCCAACGTCCTGACTTTC	CASSFTGGYSSGANVLTF
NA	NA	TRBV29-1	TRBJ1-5	TGCAGCGCAGGGGTGAGGGATCAGCCCCAGCATTTT	CSAGVRDQPQHF
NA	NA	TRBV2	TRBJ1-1	TGTGCCAGCAGTCCTCCACCCCATGTAGAAGCTTTCTTT	CASSPPPHVEAFF
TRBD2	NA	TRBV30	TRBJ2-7	TGTGCCTGGCAGTTTAGCGGGAACTACGAGCAGTACTTC	CAWQFSGNYEQYF
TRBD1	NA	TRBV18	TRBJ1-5	TGTGCCAGCTCACCGGGACAGGAAAATCAGCCCCAGCATTTT	CASSPGQENQPQHF
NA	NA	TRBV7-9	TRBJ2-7	TGTGCCAGCAGCTCGAGCTCCTACGAGCAGTACTTC	CASSSSSYEQYF